This T cell receptor beta chain was recorded in a study of blood T cell repertoires in COVID-19. Turning to the study itself: Specimens from acute and convalescent COVID-19 originated in the United States, Italy and Spain. The analysed material was cDNA or gDNA that came from T cells, B-cell-depleted T cells, or PBMCs.

The CDR3 covers 16 residues. Germline V lookup: CDR1 SGHNT, CDR2 YYREEE (reference sequence). Trimming took 3 bases from V and 4 from J; bases not matched to a gene: 6. Original processing notes: The authors estimated nucleated cell counts from reference gene primer amplification. Profiled with immunoSEQ multiplex PCR; TCRdb holds only in-frame clones, not every one. V and J calls and clone size come straight from that table; D and trimming were deduced from the DNA. This table holds a few hundred thousand clones, roughly 89% found once. The TCR originated in a woman aged 25 to 45 with active or convalescent COVID-19. The sample consisted of peripheral blood. The chain joins TRBV5-4 to TRBJ2-6; 8 bases match TRBD1. In nucleotides, the CDR3 is TGTGCCAGCAGCTCCAGGGGGCGCATAGGGGCCAACGTCCTGACTTTC. The encoded protein is CASSSRGRIGANVLTF.